These T cell receptor beta chains were read from a single sample in a study of vaccination and CD4 T cells after COVID-19. TCRdb re-called the PCR reads through MiXCR, storing one row per CDR3 protein. The profile shows about 20,000 distinct CDR3 sequences, approximately 56% of them singletons. Their recognized antigens are unknown. Material: CD4+ T cells from blood, cultured in vitro, obtained after SARS-CoV-2 vaccination. The receptors were gathered from a human donor who had recovered from COVID-19. CDR3s include the opening cysteine and the closing phenylalanine or tryptophan. Each record gives: D gene, V gene, clone size, J gene, CDR3 DNA, CDR3 protein. D genes are given only for firm matches. Size tells how often a clone was seen (once, few, many) or the class of an expanded clone, and some rows leave it out.

>-|TRBV20-1|once|TRBJ1-2
TGCAGTGCTAGTGCAGGACCTAACTATGGCTACACCTTC
CSASAGPNYGYTF
>-|TRBV28|-|TRBJ1-1
TGTGCCAGCCGGGACTCGGAGACTGAAGCTTTCTTT
CASRDSETEAFF
>TRBD1|TRBV28|-|TRBJ1-3
TGTGCCAGCAGCCTAAGTGCAGGGGGAACGGGGTACACCATATATTTT
CASSLSAGGTGYTIYF
>TRBD1|TRBV24-1|-|TRBJ1-6
TGTGCCACCCGAAAGCGAAGGACAGGGGGGTCCTATAATTCACCCCTCCACTTT
CATRKRRTGGSYNSPLHF
>-|TRBV24-1|few|TRBJ2-1
TGTGCCACCAATCAGGGAAGGGGTTCGTCTGAGCAGTTCTTC
CATNQGRGSSEQFF
>TRBD2|TRBV20-1|-|TRBJ2-2
TGCAGTGCTAGAGATCAGAAGCGGGGTGGGATTACCGGGGAGCTGTTTTTT
CSARDQKRGGITGELFF
>-|TRBV28|-|TRBJ2-7
TGTGCCAGCACCGGAGGGTCCTCCTACGAGCAGTACTTC
CASTGGSSYEQYF
>-|TRBV14|-|TRBJ2-5
TGTGCCAGCAGCCAAGCTCACATGACGGGGGAGACCCAGTACTTC
CASSQAHMTGETQYF
>TRBD2|TRBV7-3|-|TRBJ2-1
TGTGCCAGCAGCCTGGCCGGGACTAGCGCTCCCAATGAGCAGTTCTTC
CASSLAGTSAPNEQFF
>TRBD2|TRBV19|-|TRBJ2-7
TGTGCCAGTAGCGAGCGGGGGGGCCCCTACGAGCAGTACTTC
CASSERGGPYEQYF
>TRBD1|TRBV10-3|-|TRBJ2-5
TGTGCCATCAGTACAGGAATGGGACAGGGGACCGAGACCCAGTACTTC
CAISTGMGQGTETQYF
>-|TRBV6-1|-|TRBJ2-1
TGTGCCAGCAGCCGGACAGCCTCCTACAATGAGCAGTTCTTC
CASSRTASYNEQFF
>TRBD1|TRBV4-1|-|TRBJ1-1
TGCGCCAGCAGCCCATCCGGGACAGAGAGGGCTGAAGCTTTCTTT
CASSPSGTERAEAFF
>TRBD1|TRBV6-1|-|TRBJ1-5
TGTGCCAGCAACGGACAGGGGGCGTTCCCGAACCAGCCCCAGCATTTT
CASNGQGAFPNQPQHF
>-|TRBV27|-|TRBJ1-5
TGTGCCAGCAGTCCCCGACAGGAATCAGGTCCACAGCATTTT
CASSPRQESGPQHF
>TRBD1|TRBV28|-|TRBJ1-5
TGTGCCAGCAGTTACCTAGACAGGGCCGGCAATCAGCCCCAGCATTTT
CASSYLDRAGNQPQHF
>-|TRBV6-5|-|TRBJ2-2
TGTGCCAGCAGTTACCGAACACAGACCGGGGAGCTGTTTTTT
CASSYRTQTGELFF
>TRBD1|TRBV27|-|TRBJ1-1
TGTGCCAGCAGTCCCCCCGGTTTGGACAGGAGGCGAGAAGCTTTCTTT
CASSPPGLDRRREAFF
>TRBD1|TRBV6-2/TRBV6-3|few|TRBJ1-2
TGTGCCTCCGGGACAGGCTATGGCTACACCTTC
CASGTGYGYTF
>-|TRBV19|-|TRBJ1-2
TGTGCCAGTAGTACCCTCGACTGGATCGGCTATGGCTACACCTTC
CASSTLDWIGYGYTF
>-|TRBV7-8|-|TRBJ2-1
TGTGCCAGCAGCCTAAAGCCCGCTAGCCCCAATGAGCAGTTCTTC
CASSLKPASPNEQFF
>-|TRBV29-1|-|TRBJ2-3
TGCAGCGTTGGAATTTCAGATACGCAGTATTTT
CSVGISDTQYF
>TRBD1|TRBV12-3/TRBV12-4|few|TRBJ1-5
TGTGCCAGCAGTTTATCGGTGGGAGGGGGCGATCAGCCCCAGCATTTT
CASSLSVGGGDQPQHF
>TRBD2|TRBV20-1|-|TRBJ2-3
TGCAGTGCTAGAGATCGACTAGCGGTGATCACAGATACGCAGTATTTT
CSARDRLAVITDTQYF
>-|TRBV2|few|TRBJ2-7
TGTGCCAGCAGTGAAGATTGGCTGGATTCCTACGAGCAGTACTTC
CASSEDWLDSYEQYF
>-|TRBV6-1|-|TRBJ1-1
TGTGCCAGCAGGCTGGCACTGGATGGGTTTGGAGCTTTCTTT
CASRLALDGFGAFF
>-|TRBV20-1|-|TRBJ1-2
TGCAGGGGTGGAGGGTATTTTGGCTACACCTTC
CRGGGYFGYTF
>-|TRBV27|few|TRBJ1-6
TGTGCCAGCACGTGGAGCCCTTTGGATTCACCCCTCCACTTT
CASTWSPLDSPLHF
>-|TRBV12-1|few|TRBJ1-5
TGTGCCAGCAGCTTTCGGGGGGGCAATCAGCCCCAGCATTTT
CASSFRGGNQPQHF
>-|TRBV6-5|-|TRBJ1-2
TGTGCCAGCAGTTACTCGATGGCCCGGCAGGACTATGGCTACACCTTC
CASSYSMARQDYGYTF
>TRBD2|TRBV19|-|TRBJ2-1
TGTGCCAGTAGTGAGCGGGGGTACAATGAGCAGTTCTTC
CASSERGYNEQFF
>-|TRBV27|-|TRBJ1-2
TGTGCCAGCAGCTATGACCGCAACTATGGCTACACCTTC
CASSYDRNYGYTF
>-|TRBV7-3|-|TRBJ1-1
TGTGCCAGCAGCGCTGCAGGGGAGACTGAAGCTTTCTTT
CASSAAGETEAFF
>TRBD1|TRBV6-1|-|TRBJ2-7
TGTGCCAGCAGTGGGGAGACAGGGTGGTACGAGCAGTACTTC
CASSGETGWYEQYF
>-|TRBV6-1|-|TRBJ2-5
TGTGCCAGCAGAGGCGGCGGCGGGGCCCGGCTCGAGACCCAGTACTTC
CASRGGGGARLETQYF
>TRBD1|TRBV6-5|-|TRBJ1-1
TGTGCCAGCAGTTATTCTAGACAGGGGATAGGCACTGAAGCTTTCTTT
CASSYSRQGIGTEAFF